This T cell receptor beta chain was observed in a study of cytomegalovirus exposure and HLA in healthy donors. A remark on this clone: Its target is not known.

Generated by immunoSEQ multiplex PCR, the TCRdb table keeps only in-frame clones and is missing some. This sample has 250,000 or so clones, with 90% found just once. Study-wide findings and caveats: Overall, 164 TCR beta chains were annotated as cytomegalovirus-associated.

The source of this sequence is a young woman in good health and CMV-seronegative. What was sequenced was PBMCs.

Written as DNA, the CDR3 is TGTGCCTGGGACAGGGGCCAGAACACTGAAGCTTTCTTT. It translates to CAWDRGQNTEAFF. The chain uses TRBV30 and TRBJ1-1; 8 positions agree with TRBD1. The germline V gene has CDR1 GTSNPN and CDR2 SVGIG (reference sequence). J lost 1 base, V lost 5 bases, and 3 bases had no gene match. This CDR3 comprises 13 residues.